This T cell receptor beta chain was observed in a study of cytomegalovirus exposure and HLA in healthy donors. General observations from the study: Reportedly, cytomegalovirus status was diagnosed with high sensitivity and specificity. Later examination showed HLA-associated TCR beta chains had greater clonal expansion than equally common others.

With respect to this clone: Its cognate antigen is unknown.

PCR primers comprised 60 Vbeta and 13 Jbeta primers. Here immunoSEQ multiplex PCR was the method, and the copy in TCRdb shows in-frame clones only, minus some. Among roughly 100,000 clones listed, over 70% were seen once. The CDR3 totals 14 residues. Trimming stripped 3 bases from V and 4 bases from J, with 12 bases between. Looked up from germline, CDR1 is SGHTA and CDR2 is FQGNSA. The chain combines TRBV7-2 with TRBJ1-1; tentative D call: TRBD1 (6 bases). The specimen sequenced was PBMCs. This TCR came from a man aged 30 to 45 in good health and CMV-seronegative. The CDR3 DNA reads as TGTGCCAGCAGCTTCAGGGGTAGTATCACTGAAGCTTTCTTT. Its translation: CASSFRGSITEAFF.